These T cell receptor beta chains were read from a single sample in a study of blood T cells in healthy people across ages. TCRdb re-derived calls from the 5' RACE reads in MiXCR, one entry per CDR3 protein. The sample holds hundreds of thousands of distinct CDR3 sequences, nearly 60% seen once. Specimen: blood. Every receptor here comes from a man under 40 in good health. The CDR3 runs from the conserved cysteine through the conserved F or W. A D gene is named only where the DNA matches it firmly. Clone size is given for some rows only: seen once, a few or many times, or a class if the clone is expanded.

CDR3aa	CDR3nt	j_gene	v_gene	abundance	d_gene	len
CASSVASYNVQFF	TGTGCCAGCAGTGTAGCCTCCTACAATGTGCAGTTCTTC	TRBJ2-1	TRBV25-1	NA	NA	13
CSARKDRVGRGLGEQFF	TGCAGTGCTAGAAAGGACAGGGTCGGACGTGGGCTAGGTGAGCAGTTCTTC	TRBJ2-1	TRBV20-1	NA	TRBD1	17
CASRTGMYEQYF	TGTGCCAGCAGGACAGGGATGTACGAGCAGTACTTC	TRBJ2-7	TRBV2	NA	TRBD1	12
CASSLGPTVDYEQYF	TGTGCTAGCAGCTTGGGGCCAACGGTGGATTACGAGCAGTACTTC	TRBJ2-7	TRBV7-7	once	NA	15
CASSSQGYNEQFF	TGTGCCAGCTCATCACAAGGTTACAATGAGCAGTTCTTC	TRBJ2-1	TRBV18	NA	NA	13
CASNRGGLETQYF	TGTGCCAGCAACAGAGGGGGCCTGGAGACCCAGTACTTC	TRBJ2-5	TRBV6-1	NA	TRBD1	13
CATGQGANTGELFF	TGTGCCACCGGGCAGGGGGCGAACACCGGGGAGCTGTTTTTT	TRBJ2-2	TRBV24-1	few	TRBD1	14
CASSDRHNSGANVLTF	TGTGCCAGCAGCGATAGACATAACTCTGGGGCCAACGTCCTGACTTTC	TRBJ2-6	TRBV11-1	NA	NA	16
CASSVGSGGGETQYF	TGTGCCAGCAGCGTAGGATCGGGCGGGGGAGAGACCCAGTACTTC	TRBJ2-5	TRBV9	NA	TRBD2	15
CASSIEGGRGNPPLHF	TGTGCCAGCAGTATCGAGGGGGGTAGAGGTAATCCACCCCTCCACTTT	TRBJ1-6	TRBV6-5	NA	NA	16
CSASSGTSGYEQYF	TGCAGTGCTTCATCCGGGACTAGCGGGTACGAGCAGTACTTC	TRBJ2-7	TRBV20-1	few	TRBD2	14
CASKSGAGDQPQHF	TGCGCCAGCAAATCTGGGGCAGGCGATCAGCCCCAGCATTTT	TRBJ1-5	TRBV5-1	once	NA	14
CSAASTVLGSETQYF	TGCAGTGCTGCTAGTACAGTCCTCGGATCGGAGACCCAGTACTTC	TRBJ2-5	TRBV20-1	NA	NA	15
CSARPGANYGYTF	TGCAGTGCTAGACCGGGGGCCAACTATGGCTACACCTTC	TRBJ1-2	TRBV20-1	once	NA	13
CASSFMGASPLHF	TGTGCCAGCAGTTTTATGGGAGCATCACCCCTCCACTTT	TRBJ1-6	TRBV28	NA	NA	13
CASNDNRGGSYEQYF	TGTGCCAGCAATGATAACAGGGGCGGATCCTACGAGCAGTACTTC	TRBJ2-7	TRBV6-1	NA	TRBD1	15
CSAVVGSQNTEAFF	TGCAGTGCTGTAGTTGGATCCCAGAACACTGAAGCTTTCTTT	TRBJ1-1	TRBV20-1	NA	NA	14
CASRRTALSGNTIYF	TGTGCCAGCAGGAGGACAGCTCTCTCTGGAAACACCATATATTTT	TRBJ1-3	TRBV12-3/TRBV12-4	few	NA	15
CASSVTTGGQGSYEQYF	TGTGCCAGCAGCGTTACTACAGGAGGGCAGGGCTCCTACGAGCAGTACTTC	TRBJ2-7	TRBV7-8	NA	NA	17
CSARGTGDCNEQFF	TGCAGTGCTAGAGGGACAGGAGATTGCAATGAGCAGTTCTTC	TRBJ2-1	TRBV20-1	once	TRBD1	14
CASSITGSRTDTQYF	TGCGCCAGCAGCATCACAGGGAGTCGTACAGATACGCAGTATTTT	TRBJ2-3	TRBV5-1	NA	NA	15
CASSPLGLVTIPNTEAFF	TGTGCCAGCAGCCCACTAGGGCTAGTCACTATCCCGAACACTGAAGCTTTCTTT	TRBJ1-1	TRBV28	many	NA	18
CASSEGFYGCTF	NA	TRBJ1-2	TRBV11-2	once	NA	12
CATQPGEAINEQFF	TGTGCCACCCAACCGGGGGAGGCTATAAATGAGCAGTTCTTC	TRBJ2-1	TRBV2	NA	NA	14
CSVPARPDTQYF	TGCAGTGTGCCCGCTCGTCCAGATACGCAGTATTTT	TRBJ2-3	TRBV20-1	NA	NA	12
CASSTNPGVGQPQHF	TGCGCCAGCAGCACCAACCCGGGGGTAGGACAGCCCCAGCATTTT	TRBJ1-5	TRBV5-1	NA	NA	15
CASSLEQDAYEQYF	TGTGCCAGCAGCCTCGAACAAGATGCCTACGAGCAGTACTTC	TRBJ2-7	TRBV4-2	NA	NA	14
CASSSPTRTGEFYGYTF	TGTGCCAGCAGCTCCCCTACCAGGACAGGTGAATTCTATGGCTACACCTTC	TRBJ1-2	TRBV21-1	once	NA	17
CASSFAGGSYNEQFF	TGCGCCAGCAGCTTTGCAGGGGGCAGCTACAATGAGCAGTTCTTC	TRBJ2-1	TRBV5-1	many	TRBD1	15
CATSDPGQGEGYTF	TGTGCCACCAGTGACCCGGGACAGGGGGAAGGCTACACCTTC	TRBJ1-2	TRBV24-1	NA	TRBD1	14
CSAGDLSGRPYEQYF	TGCAGTGCTGGCGATCTTAGCGGGAGGCCCTACGAGCAGTACTTC	TRBJ2-7	TRBV20-1	NA	TRBD2	15
CASRADRANTGELFF	TGTGCCAGCAGGGCGGACAGGGCGAACACCGGGGAGCTGTTTTTT	TRBJ2-2	TRBV6-1	NA	TRBD1	15
CASSLEGGLGYTGELFF	TGTGCCAGCAGCTTAGAGGGGGGTCTAGGATACACCGGGGAGCTGTTTTTT	TRBJ2-2	TRBV7-2	NA	NA	17
CASSHDPRETQYF	TGTGCCAGCAGCCATGACCCGAGGGAGACCCAGTACTTC	TRBJ2-5	TRBV4-2	NA	NA	13
CASSQQGIGGYTF	TGTGCCAGCTCACAACAGGGTATCGGTGGCTACACCTTC	TRBJ1-2	TRBV18	NA	NA	13
CASSHNRDYFKFF	TGTGCCAGCAGCCACAACCGGGACTATTTCAAGTTCTTC	TRBJ2-1	TRBV3-1	NA	TRBD2	13
CSAHAGTTSTLEQFF	TGCAGTGCTCACGCGGGGACTACTAGCACTTTGGAGCAGTTCTTC	TRBJ2-1	TRBV20-1	NA	TRBD2	15
CAIRDKRVGTEAFF	TGTGCCATCAGGGACAAAAGGGTGGGCACTGAAGCTTTCTTT	TRBJ1-1	TRBV10-3	few	NA	14
CASGQTSGANVLTF	TGTGCCAGCGGGCAGACCTCTGGGGCCAACGTCCTGACTTTC	TRBJ2-6	TRBV7-2	few	NA	14
CASSGRRQGWDNEQFF	TGTGCCAGCAGCGGAAGGAGACAGGGGTGGGACAATGAGCAGTTCTTC	TRBJ2-1	TRBV7-9	NA	TRBD1	16
CASSTGGRFPLDTQYF	TGCGCCAGCAGCACCGGAGGTAGATTCCCCCTGGATACGCAGTATTTT	TRBJ2-3	TRBV5-1	many	NA	16
CASSLDRTYNEQFF	TGTGCCAGCAGCTTAGATCGGACCTACAATGAGCAGTTCTTC	TRBJ2-1	TRBV7-2	NA	NA	14
CASSQEDRTYEQYF	TGTGCCAGCAGCCAAGAGGACAGGACCTACGAGCAGTACTTC	TRBJ2-7	TRBV3-1	few	TRBD1	14
CASSFYIHETQYF	TGTGCCAGCAGTTTCTACATTCACGAGACCCAGTACTTC	TRBJ2-5	TRBV27	NA	NA	13
CASSQTLGIAKNIQYF	TGTGCCAGCAGCCAAACCCTAGGAATAGCCAAAAACATTCAGTACTTC	TRBJ2-4	TRBV3-1	NA	NA	16
CASSVAGIGLDGYTF	TGTGCCAGCAGCGTAGCAGGGATCGGGCTGGATGGCTACACCTTC	TRBJ1-2	TRBV9	NA	NA	15
CASSSRGLGSYNEQYF	TGCGCCAGCAGCTCACGTGGGCTAGGGAGCTACAATGAGCAGTACTTC	TRBJ2-7	TRBV5-1	NA	NA	16
CSYRDSGANVLTF	TGCAGTTATAGGGACTCTGGGGCCAACGTCCTGACTTTC	TRBJ2-6	TRBV29-1	once	NA	13
CASRRGLAAYNEQFF	TGTGCCAGCAGACGGGGACTAGCGGCCTACAATGAGCAGTTCTTC	TRBJ2-1	TRBV7-2	NA	TRBD2	15
CSGWTSGNSGANVLTF	TGCAGCGGGTGGACTAGCGGGAACTCTGGGGCCAACGTCCTGACTTTC	TRBJ2-6	TRBV29-1	NA	TRBD2	16
CASSFSSEGEQYF	TGTGCCAGCAGTTTTAGCTCGGAAGGAGAGCAGTACTTC	TRBJ2-5	TRBV12-3/TRBV12-4	NA	NA	13
CSAVTGSGSPLHF	TGCAGTGCGGTGACAGGGTCGGGTTCACCCCTCCACTTT	TRBJ1-6	TRBV20-1	NA	TRBD1	13
CSAKDPSRTGELFF	TGCAGTGCTAAGGACCCATCACGTACCGGGGAGCTGTTTTTT	TRBJ2-2	TRBV20-1	NA	NA	14
CASSRNRDSFLLSGANVLTF	TGTGCCAGCAGTCGGAACCGGGACAGCTTCTTACTCTCTGGGGCCAACGTCCTGACTTTC	TRBJ2-6	TRBV6-1	NA	TRBD1	20
CASSQELLGNQETQYF	TGTGCCAGCAGCCAAGAACTCCTCGGGAACCAAGAGACCCAGTACTTC	TRBJ2-5	TRBV4-2	few	NA	16